This paragraph covers one T cell receptor (beta chain) sequence. This record belongs to a study of blood T cell repertoires in COVID-19. Across the study: Researchers got acute and convalescent COVID-19 samples from the United States, Italy and Spain. T cells, B-cell-depleted T cells, or PBMCs supplied cDNA or gDNA.

In the original processing: Amplification from reference gene primers served as the basis for estimated nucleated cell counts. TCRdb keeps only in-frame clones here, not all; method: immunoSEQ multiplex PCR. That table is the source of V, J and clone size, and D and trimming were worked out from the DNA. The sample holds 70,000 to 90,000 clones; around 90% are singletons and the top ten take about 27%. The CDR3 length is 9 residues. The germline V gene encodes CDR1 LGHNT and CDR2 FRNRAP. V was pared by 9 bases and J by 4 bases, with 3 bases between. The chain combines TRBV12-5 with TRBJ2-5, with D unclear. Sequencing was done on a sample of peripheral blood. The receptor's source is a man in his fifties or sixties with acute or convalescent COVID-19. The CDR3 loop is CASRETQYF. CDR3 nucleotides: TGTGCTAGCCGAGAGACCCAGTACTTC.